The 26 T cell receptor beta chains in this list originate from one sample, sequenced in a study of cytomegalovirus exposure and HLA in healthy donors. Amplification used 60 Vbeta primers and 13 Jbeta primers. Sequenced by immunoSEQ multiplex PCR; TCRdb stores in-frame clones only, minus some. The table includes over 200,000 clones, around 89% detected once. The sample was PBMCs. Receptors originate from a woman under 30 in good health and CMV-seronegative.

The rearrangement links TRBV6-5 to TRBJ1-1, with D possibly matching TRBD1 (5 bases). This CDR3 has 14 residues. V lost 2 bases, J lost 6 bases, and 13 bases lay in between. Per germline, CDR1 MNHEY and CDR2 SVGAGI. The CDR3 DNA sequence: TGTGCCAGCAGTTACGGTGGACAAAGACCTGAAGCTTTCTTT. Amino acids: CASSYGGQRPEAFF.

This clone was recorded only once. At one end the junction does not follow the germline gene, possibly because of a read error. Other nucleotide sequences in the sample specify the same CDR3. V is TRBV4-3 and J is TRBJ1-4; D gene unclear. Germline CDR1 LGHNA, CDR2 YSLEER. This CDR3 has 13 amino acids. The CDR3 DNA follows: TGCGCCAGTAGCCAGCTAGGTGGTGAAAAACTGTTTTTT. Residues: CASSQLGGEKLFF.

V usage is TRBV5-3 and J usage is TRBJ2-2; 7 bases are a match to TRBD2. TRBV5-3 is sorted into the ORF group, with uncertain function. V dropped 4 bases and J dropped 4; count of bases not matched to a gene: 13. CDR3 length equals 17 residues. The CDR3, as DNA: TGTGCCAGAAGCCCGGGCCCCGCGGGAGTTCTCACCGGGGAGCTGTTTTTT. It specifies CARSPGPAGVLTGELFF.

This chain connects TRBV5-1 to TRBJ1-2, with D possibly TRBD1 on 6 matching bases. V was trimmed by 4 bases and J by 8 bases, leaving 15 bases between them. CDR3 size: 13 residues. Germline V gene lookup returns CDR1 SGHRS and CDR2 YFSETQ. The CDR3 sequence is CASSDSRGEGYTF. The DNA for the CDR3 is TGCGCCAGCAGCGACAGCAGGGGAGAGGGCTACACCTTC. Filled out from reference TRBV5-1 and TRBJ1-2, the complete variable domain reads KAGVTQTPRYLIKTRGQQVTLSCSPISGHRSVSWYQQTPGQGLQFLFEYFSETQRNKGNFPGRFSGRQFSNSRSEMNVSTLELGDSALYLCASSDSRGEGYTFGSGTRLTVV.

CDR3 amino acids: CAWSGTHPDTQYF. As DNA, the CDR3 is TGTGCCTGGAGTGGTACTCACCCAGATACGCAGTATTTT. This rearrangement joins TRBV30 to TRBJ2-3, with unresolved D. Germline V gives CDR1 GTSNPN, CDR2 SVGIG (reference sequence). Trimming took 1 base from V and 4 from J, leaving 9 bases between them. This CDR3 is 13 amino acids long.

The V call is TRBV6-5, the J call TRBJ1-1; maybe TRBD1 (5 bases). V was clipped by 4 bases and J by 0 bases, with 9 bases between them. Per the germline V gene, CDR1 is MNHEY and CDR2 is SVGAGI. This CDR3 is 14 amino acids long. The CDR3 loop is CASSLTAVNTEAFF. In nucleotides, the CDR3 is TGTGCCAGCAGTTTGACAGCCGTGAACACTGAAGCTTTCTTT.

V gene TRBV7-8 combines with J gene TRBJ2-7; D is perhaps TRBD1 (7 bases). The germline V gene has CDR1 SGHVS and CDR2 FQNEAQ. The CDR3 length is 15 residues. V was pared by 5 bases and J by 6 bases, with 20 bases between. The CDR3 here is CASSTRPGGSGEQYF. The CDR3 region has the DNA TGTGCCAGCAGCACACGTCCAGGGGGGTCGGGCGAGCAGTACTTC.

This rearrangement joins TRBV7-8 to TRBJ2-3, with 15 bases aligning to TRBD2. Germline loops: CDR1 SGHVS, CDR2 FQNEAQ. Trimming at V came to 5 bases and at J to 1 base, leaving 7 bases not matched to a gene. This CDR3 has 18 residues. The CDR3 spells CASSPRTSGGAGTDTQYF. The CDR3 nucleotides are TGTGCCAGCAGCCCCCGGACTAGCGGGGGGGCTGGCACAGATACGCAGTATTTT.

This clone was counted once. The chain combines TRBV10-3 with TRBJ2-2; 9 bases match TRBD2. V lost 3 bases, J lost 5 bases, and 4 bases stayed unmatched. The germline gives CDR1 ENHRY, CDR2 SYGVKD. This CDR3 contains 15 residues. The CDR3 DNA reads TGTGCCATCAGTGACGGCGGGAGGGAAACCGGGGAGCTGTTTTTT. It translates to CAISDGGRETGELFF.

This sequence joins TRBV5-1 and TRBJ2-3; D is unclear. V dropped 6 bases and J dropped 1 base, with 12 bases sitting between them. Germline V gives CDR1 SGHRS, CDR2 YFSETQ. The CDR3 is made up of 14 amino acids. In nucleotides, the CDR3 is TGCGCCAGCACCTCAGTCGCCGGCACAGATACGCAGTATTTT. Amino acid sequence: CASTSVAGTDTQYF.

V and J are TRBV5-1 and TRBJ2-5; a weak D match, TRBD2 (5 bases). The germline V and J ends were trimmed by 5 bases and 0 bases, with 14 bases remaining between them. Germline V gives CDR1 SGHRS, CDR2 YFSETQ. The CDR3 totals 15 residues. The CDR3 here is CASRTRPLHQETQYF. CDR3 DNA sequence: TGCGCCAGCAGAACTAGGCCCCTACACCAAGAGACCCAGTACTTC.

This sequence joins TRBV13 and TRBJ2-5; possible D gene TRBD1, 7 bases. The CDR3 is 16 residues long. V gave up 5 bases and J gave up 2 bases, with 18 bases separating them. The germline V gene encodes CDR1 PRHDT and CDR2 FYEKMQ (reference sequence). The CDR3 bases are TGTGCCAGCAGCCCAACAGGGGAGGCCCTTCAAGAGACCCAGTACTTC. Translation: CASSPTGEALQETQYF. Full variable domain (remainder filled in from reference TRBV13 and TRBJ2-5): AAGVIQSPRHLIKEKRETATLKCYPIPRHDTVYWYQQGPGQDPQFLISFYEKMQSDKGSIPDRFSAQQFSDYHSELNMSSLELGDSALYFCASSPTGEALQETQYFGPGTRLLVL.

The rearrangement links TRBV19 to TRBJ1-5, with D possibly matching TRBD1 (6 bases). CDR1 and CDR2 (germline): LNHDA, SQIVND (reference sequence). V was shortened by 3 bases and J by 3 bases, with 12 bases between the two germline ends. The CDR3 length is 15 residues. The CDR3 here is CASSISGHVNQPQHF. The CDR3 DNA sequence: TGTGCCAGTAGTATCTCGGGACACGTCAATCAGCCCCAGCATTTT.

The chain recombines TRBV13 with TRBJ1-1, with TRBD1 matching over 7 bases. The germline CDR1 and CDR2 sequences are PRHDT and FYEKMQ (reference sequence). This CDR3 has 15 residues. With 8 bases clipped from V and 0 bases from J, the junction kept 9 bases outside the gene matches. Here the CDR3 reads CASGQGDLMNTEAFF. CDR3 in DNA: TGTGCCAGCGGGCAGGGGGATCTTATGAACACTGAAGCTTTCTTT.

This clone was detected ten times or more. The V and J genes are TRBV19 and TRBJ1-1; the D is unclear. Germline V lookup: CDR1 LNHDA, CDR2 SQIVND (reference sequence). This CDR3 comprises 15 residues. With 1 base removed from V and 0 bases from J, the gap between germline ends came to 9 bases. The CDR3: CASSIVRAMNTEAFF. The CDR3 DNA is TGTGCCAGTAGTATAGTGCGAGCCATGAACACTGAAGCTTTCTTT. Based on the CDR3 plus reference TRBV19 and TRBJ1-1, the full variable domain is DGGITQSPKYLFRKEGQNVTLSCEQNLNHDAMYWYRQDPGQGLRLIYYSQIVNDFQKGDIAEGYSVSREKKESFPLTVTSAQKNPTAFYLCASSIVRAMNTEAFFGQGTRLTVV.

This CDR3 is CASSLVVSGMFREQYF. CDR3 DNA: TGCGCCAGCAGCTTGGTTGTTTCGGGAATGTTCCGCGAGCAGTACTTC. This chain connects TRBV5-1 to TRBJ2-7; weak D call: TRBD2 (5 bases). V lost 0 bases, J lost 6 bases, and 19 bases lay in between. Looked up from germline, CDR1 is SGHRS and CDR2 is YFSETQ. This CDR3 has 16 residues.

The chain links TRBV7-9 to TRBJ1-2; 10 bases match TRBD1. V shed 11 bases, J shed 2 bases, and the junction held 2 bases outside the gene matches. CDR3 length: 12 amino acids. Germline assignment: CDR1 SEHNR and CDR2 FQNEAQ (reference sequence). CDR3 coding DNA: TGTGCCGGGGACAGGGGAAACTATGGCTACACCTTC. As protein: CAGDRGNYGYTF.

This chain connects TRBV6-5 to TRBJ1-5; 9 bases map to TRBD1. The CDR3 spans 14 residues. Trimming at V came to 4 bases and at J to 7 bases, leaving 5 bases not matched to a gene. Germline CDR1 and CDR2: MNHEY and SVGAGI. The CDR3: CASSLTGGRQPQHF. DNA for the CDR3: TGTGCCAGCAGTTTAACAGGGGGCCGGCAGCCCCAGCATTTT.

The chain combines TRBV18 with TRBJ1-2; D perhaps matches TRBD1 (6 bases). This CDR3 spans 14 amino acids. The ends were cut back, 0 bases at V and 4 bases at J, with 9 bases in the middle. CDR1 is KGHSH and CDR2 is LQKENI in the germline V gene. The CDR3: CASSPPRDTYGYTF. Written as DNA, the CDR3 is TGTGCCAGCTCACCACCCCGGGACACCTATGGCTACACCTTC.

V gene TRBV29-1 combines with J gene TRBJ1-2; tentative D call: TRBD1 (5 bases). The V end lost 4 bases, the J end lost 3 bases, and 12 bases lay between the germline ends. The CDR3 covers 13 residues. CDR1 SQVTM and CDR2 ANQGSEA come from the germline V gene. The CDR3 sequence is CSVAEGRDYGYTF. The CDR3, as DNA: TGCAGCGTTGCGGAGGGGAGGGACTATGGCTACACCTTC.

This clone was seen just once. This chain joins TRBV19 and TRBJ1-1; 7 bases agree with TRBD1. This CDR3 contains 12 residues. Germline V gives CDR1 LNHDA, CDR2 SQIVND (reference sequence). The V gene end was trimmed by 3 bases and the J gene end by 7 bases; junction bases not matched to a gene: 2. CDR3: CASSIRGNEAFF. The CDR3 DNA reads as TGTGCCAGTAGTATCAGGGGGAATGAAGCTTTCTTT.

The chain uses TRBV9 and TRBJ2-5; D is possibly TRBD2 (6 bases). Per the germline V gene, CDR1 is SGDLS and CDR2 is YYNGEE. The V end was cut by 7 bases, the J end by 3 bases, with 13 bases between. This CDR3 comprises 13 residues. The CDR3: CASGGILKETQYF. DNA for the CDR3: TGTGCCAGCGGGGGGATCTTAAAAGAGACCCAGTACTTC.

The chain has TRBV7-2 and TRBJ2-5; no clear D. The CDR3 spans 12 residues. Germline CDR1 is SGHTA and CDR2 is FQGNSA. CDR3 sequence (DNA): TGTTCAGCGAGCTCGGGTGGGGAGACCCAGTACTTC. Residues: CSASSGGETQYF.

CDR3 bases: TGTGCCACCAGCCAAGGGGGCCGATTCTACGAGCAGTACTTC. This gives the protein CATSQGGRFYEQYF. The V and J genes are TRBV15 and TRBJ2-7; 7 bases map to TRBD1. Germline V gives CDR1 LNHNV, CDR2 YYDKDF (reference sequence). Unmatched junction bases numbered 7, after V lost 5 bases and J lost 3 bases. CDR3 length: 14 amino acids. Filled out from reference TRBV15 and TRBJ2-7, the complete variable domain reads DAMVIQNPRYQVTQFGKPVTLSCSQTLNHNVMYWYQQKSSQAPKLLFHYYDKDFNNEADTPDNFQSRRPNTSFCFLDIRSPGLGDTAMYLCATSQGGRFYEQYFGPGTRLTVT.

The chain recombines TRBV9 with TRBJ2-7, with a possible D match to TRBD1 (5 bases). Germline CDR1 reads SGDLS; CDR2 reads YYNGEE. This CDR3 is 15 amino acids long. V was shortened by 0 bases and J by 2 bases, with 12 bases between the two germline ends. The CDR3 nucleotides are TGTGCCAGCAGCGTAGATCCAGGGCACCCCTACGAGCAGTACTTC. Protein sequence: CASSVDPGHPYEQYF.

The V call is TRBV11-2, the J call TRBJ2-1, with TRBD1 matching 7 bases. J lost 3 bases, V lost 5 bases, and 7 bases had no gene match. The germline V gene has CDR1 SGHAT and CDR2 FQNNGV. The CDR3 runs 15 residues. CDR3 loop: CASSALTGYYNEQFF. Written as DNA, the CDR3 is TGTGCCAGCAGCGCACTGACAGGGTACTACAATGAGCAGTTCTTC.